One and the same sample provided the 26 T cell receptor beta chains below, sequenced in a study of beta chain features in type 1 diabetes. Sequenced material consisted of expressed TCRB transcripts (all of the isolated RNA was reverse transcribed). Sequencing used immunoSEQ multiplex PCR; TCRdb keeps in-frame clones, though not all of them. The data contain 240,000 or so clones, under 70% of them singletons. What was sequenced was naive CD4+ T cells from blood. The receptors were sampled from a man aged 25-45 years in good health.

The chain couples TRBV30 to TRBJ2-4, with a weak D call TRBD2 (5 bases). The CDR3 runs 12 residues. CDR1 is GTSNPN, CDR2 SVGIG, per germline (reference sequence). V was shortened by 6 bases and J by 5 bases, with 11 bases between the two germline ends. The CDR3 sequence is CACSERENIQYF. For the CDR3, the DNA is TGTGCCTGTAGCGAGAGGGAAAACATTCAGTACTTC.

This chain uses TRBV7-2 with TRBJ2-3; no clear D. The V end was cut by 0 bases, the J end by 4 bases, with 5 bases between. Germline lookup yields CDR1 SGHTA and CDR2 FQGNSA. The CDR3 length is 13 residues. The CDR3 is CASSLARPDTQYF. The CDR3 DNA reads TGTGCCAGCAGCTTAGCTCGTCCAGATACGCAGTATTTT.

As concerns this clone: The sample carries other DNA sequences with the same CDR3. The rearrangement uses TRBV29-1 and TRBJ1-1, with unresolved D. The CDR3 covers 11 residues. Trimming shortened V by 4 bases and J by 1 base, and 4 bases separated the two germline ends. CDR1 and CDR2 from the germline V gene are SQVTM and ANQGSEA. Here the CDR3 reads CSVVRNTEAFF. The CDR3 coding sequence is TGCAGCGTTGTACGGAACACTGAAGCTTTCTTT. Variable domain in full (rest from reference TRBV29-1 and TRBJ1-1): SAVISQKPSRDICQRGTSLTIQCQVDSQVTMMFWYRQQPGQSLTLIATANQGSEATYESGFVIDKFPISRPNLTFSTLTVSNMSPEDSSIYLCSVVRNTEAFFGQGTRLTVV.

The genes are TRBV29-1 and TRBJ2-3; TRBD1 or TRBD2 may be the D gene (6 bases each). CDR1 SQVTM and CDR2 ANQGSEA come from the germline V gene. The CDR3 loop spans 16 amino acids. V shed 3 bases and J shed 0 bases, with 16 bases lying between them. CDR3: CSVDGRGGRSTDTQYF. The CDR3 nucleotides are TGCAGCGTTGATGGTCGTGGGGGGCGAAGCACAGATACGCAGTATTTT.

The CDR3 DNA follows: TGTGCCAGCAGCAGATCCGGGACAGAGAGCTACGAGCAGTACTTC. Translating it yields CASSRSGTESYEQYF. The V and J genes are TRBV7-2 and TRBJ2-7; 7 bases map to TRBD1. V trimming: 5 bases; J trimming: 3 bases; junction bases outside the gene matches: 10. This CDR3 comprises 15 residues. In germline, CDR1 is SGHTA, CDR2 FQGNSA. Combining the CDR3 with reference TRBV7-2 and TRBJ2-7 gives the whole variable domain GAGVSQSPSNKVTEKGKDVELRCDPISGHTALYWYRQSLGQGLEFLIYFQGNSAPDKSGLPSDRFSAERTGGSVSTLTIQRTQQEDSAVYLCASSRSGTESYEQYFGPGTRLTVT.

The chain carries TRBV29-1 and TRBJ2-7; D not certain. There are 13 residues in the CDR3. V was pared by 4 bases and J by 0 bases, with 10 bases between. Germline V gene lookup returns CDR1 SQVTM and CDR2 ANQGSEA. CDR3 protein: CSVAPIYSYEQYF. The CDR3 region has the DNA TGCAGCGTTGCCCCAATATACTCCTACGAGCAGTACTTC.

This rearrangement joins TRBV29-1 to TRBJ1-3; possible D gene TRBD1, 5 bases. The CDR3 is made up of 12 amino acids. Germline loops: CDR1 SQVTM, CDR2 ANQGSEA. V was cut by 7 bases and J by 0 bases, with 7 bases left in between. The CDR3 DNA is TGCAGCGCGGGGACCTCTGGAAACACCATATATTTT. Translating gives CSAGTSGNTIYF.

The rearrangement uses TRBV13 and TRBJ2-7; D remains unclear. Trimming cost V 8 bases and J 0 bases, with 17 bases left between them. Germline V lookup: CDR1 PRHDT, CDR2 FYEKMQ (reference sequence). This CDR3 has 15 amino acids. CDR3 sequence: CASVETDQSSYEQYF. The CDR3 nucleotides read TGTGCCAGCGTGGAGACGGATCAGAGCTCCTACGAGCAGTACTTC.

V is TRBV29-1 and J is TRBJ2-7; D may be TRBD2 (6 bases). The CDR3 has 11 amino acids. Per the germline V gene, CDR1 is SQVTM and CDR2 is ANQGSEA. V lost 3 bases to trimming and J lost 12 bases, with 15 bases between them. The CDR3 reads CSVEMNLARYF. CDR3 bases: TGCAGCGTTGAGATGAACCTAGCGAGGTACTTC.

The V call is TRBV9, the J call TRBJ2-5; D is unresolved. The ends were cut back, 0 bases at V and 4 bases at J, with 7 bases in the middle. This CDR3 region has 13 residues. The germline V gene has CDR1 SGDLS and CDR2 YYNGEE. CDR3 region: CASSVGRIETQYF. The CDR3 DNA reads TGTGCCAGCAGCGTAGGCCGAATAGAGACCCAGTACTTC.

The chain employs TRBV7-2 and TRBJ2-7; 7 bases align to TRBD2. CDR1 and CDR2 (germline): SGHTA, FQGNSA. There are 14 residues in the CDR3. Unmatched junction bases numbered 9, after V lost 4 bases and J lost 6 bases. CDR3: CASSWDGRTSEQYF. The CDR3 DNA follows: TGTGCCAGCAGCTGGGACGGGAGGACCTCCGAGCAGTACTTC.

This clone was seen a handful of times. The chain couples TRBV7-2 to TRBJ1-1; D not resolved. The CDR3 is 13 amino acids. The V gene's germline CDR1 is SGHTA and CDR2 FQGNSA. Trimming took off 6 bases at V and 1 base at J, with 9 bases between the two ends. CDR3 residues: CASRLEPNTEAFF. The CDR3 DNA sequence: TGTGCCAGCAGGCTAGAGCCGAACACTGAAGCTTTCTTT.

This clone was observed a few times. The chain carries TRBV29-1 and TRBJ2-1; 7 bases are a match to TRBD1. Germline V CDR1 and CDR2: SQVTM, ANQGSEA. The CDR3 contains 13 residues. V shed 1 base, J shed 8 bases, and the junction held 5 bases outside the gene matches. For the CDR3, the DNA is TGCAGCGTTGAAGGGCAGGGGGTATATGAGCAGTTCTTC. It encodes CSVEGQGVYEQFF.

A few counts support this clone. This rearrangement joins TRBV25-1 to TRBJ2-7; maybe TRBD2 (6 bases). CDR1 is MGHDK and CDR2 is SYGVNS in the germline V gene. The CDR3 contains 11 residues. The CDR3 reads CGAGGPYEQYF. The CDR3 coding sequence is TGTGGGGCCGGGGGTCCCTACGAGCAGTACTTC.

The CDR3 DNA reads TGTGCCTGGAGTATACGACACTGGAACACTGAAGCTTTCTTT. This gives the protein CAWSIRHWNTEAFF. This chain links TRBV30 with TRBJ1-1; D uncertain. Trimming took 2 bases from V and 1 from J, leaving 11 bases between them. CDR1 is GTSNPN and CDR2 is SVGIG in the germline V gene (reference sequence). The CDR3 is 14 residues long.

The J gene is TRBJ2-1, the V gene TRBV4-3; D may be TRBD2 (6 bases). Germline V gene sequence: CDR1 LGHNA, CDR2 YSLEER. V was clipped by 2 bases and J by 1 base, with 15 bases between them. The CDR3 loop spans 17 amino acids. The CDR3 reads CASSQSYLALSYNEQFF. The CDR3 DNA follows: TGCGCCAGCAGCCAATCTTATCTAGCGCTGTCCTACAATGAGCAGTTCTTC.

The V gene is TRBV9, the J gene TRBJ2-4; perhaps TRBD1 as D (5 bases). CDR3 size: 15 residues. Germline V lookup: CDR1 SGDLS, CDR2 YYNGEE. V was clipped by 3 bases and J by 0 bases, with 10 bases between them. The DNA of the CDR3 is TGTGCCAGCAGCGAGGGGTTGATAGCCAAAAACATTCAGTACTTC. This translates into CASSEGLIAKNIQYF.

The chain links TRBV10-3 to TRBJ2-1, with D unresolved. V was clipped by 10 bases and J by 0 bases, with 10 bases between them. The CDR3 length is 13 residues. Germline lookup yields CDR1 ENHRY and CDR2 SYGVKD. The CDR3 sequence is CASQQSSYNEQFF. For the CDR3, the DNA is TGTGCCAGCCAACAGAGCTCCTACAATGAGCAGTTCTTC.

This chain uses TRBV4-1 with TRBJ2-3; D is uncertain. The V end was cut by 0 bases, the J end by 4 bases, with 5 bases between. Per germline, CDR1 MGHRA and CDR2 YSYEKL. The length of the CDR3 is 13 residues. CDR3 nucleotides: TGCGCCAGCAGCCAAGATTGGTCAGATACGCAGTATTTT. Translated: CASSQDWSDTQYF.

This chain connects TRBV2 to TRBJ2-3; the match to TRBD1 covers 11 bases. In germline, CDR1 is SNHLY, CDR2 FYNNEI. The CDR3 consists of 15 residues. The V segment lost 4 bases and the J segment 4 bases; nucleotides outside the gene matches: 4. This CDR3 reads CASSVPGQGADTQYF. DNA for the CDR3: TGTGCCAGCAGTGTCCCGGGACAGGGGGCAGATACGCAGTATTTT.

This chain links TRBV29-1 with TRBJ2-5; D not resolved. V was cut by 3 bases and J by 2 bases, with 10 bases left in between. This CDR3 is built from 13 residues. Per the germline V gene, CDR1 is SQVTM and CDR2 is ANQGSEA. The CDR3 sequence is CSVEGNQQETQYF. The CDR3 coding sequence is TGCAGCGTTGAGGGGAACCAACAAGAGACCCAGTACTTC.

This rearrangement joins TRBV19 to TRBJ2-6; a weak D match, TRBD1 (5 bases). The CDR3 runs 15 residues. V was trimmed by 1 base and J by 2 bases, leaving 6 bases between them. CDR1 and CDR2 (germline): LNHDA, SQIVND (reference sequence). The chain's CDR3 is CASSIGGAGANVLTF. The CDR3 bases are TGTGCCAGTAGTATAGGGGGCGCTGGGGCCAACGTCCTGACTTTC.

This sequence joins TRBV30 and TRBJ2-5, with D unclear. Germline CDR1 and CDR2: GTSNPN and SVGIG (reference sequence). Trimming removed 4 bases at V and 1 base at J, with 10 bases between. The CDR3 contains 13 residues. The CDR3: CAWNGQSQETQYF. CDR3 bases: TGTGCCTGGAACGGGCAGTCCCAAGAGACCCAGTACTTC.

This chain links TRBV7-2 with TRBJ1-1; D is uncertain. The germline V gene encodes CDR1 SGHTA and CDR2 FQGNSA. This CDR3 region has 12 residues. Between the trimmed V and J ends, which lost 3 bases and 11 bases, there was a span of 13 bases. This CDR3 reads CASSLAGPTAFF. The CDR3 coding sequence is TGTGCCAGCAGCTTGGCCGGTCCTACGGCTTTCTTT.

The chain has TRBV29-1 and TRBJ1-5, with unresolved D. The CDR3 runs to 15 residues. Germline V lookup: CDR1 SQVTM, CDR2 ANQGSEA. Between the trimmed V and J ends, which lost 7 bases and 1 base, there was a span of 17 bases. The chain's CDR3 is CSALVRGRSNQPQHF. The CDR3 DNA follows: TGCAGCGCCCTAGTTCGAGGCAGGAGCAATCAGCCCCAGCATTTT.

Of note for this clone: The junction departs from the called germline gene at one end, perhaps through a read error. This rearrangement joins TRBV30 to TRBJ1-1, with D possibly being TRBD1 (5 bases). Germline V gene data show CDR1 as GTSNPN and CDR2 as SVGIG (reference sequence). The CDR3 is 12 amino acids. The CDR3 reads CAWSVRGLKSVF. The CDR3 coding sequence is TGTGCCTGGAGTGTACGGGGCTTGAAGTCGGTCTTT.